These 16 T cell receptor beta chains originate from one sample sequenced in a study of beta chain features in type 1 diabetes. Sequenced material consisted of expressed TCRB transcripts (all of the isolated RNA was reverse transcribed). The protocol was immunoSEQ multiplex PCR, while the TCRdb copy is restricted to in-frame clones and leaves out a portion. The sample contains over 120,000 clones, about a tenth of which appear only once. What was sequenced was central memory CD4+ T cells from blood. These receptors were obtained from a man aged 18-30 years in good health.

This clone was observed a handful of times. The chain recombines TRBV18 with TRBJ2-7; perhaps TRBD1 as D (6 bases). This CDR3 spans 14 amino acids. Trimming shortened V by 2 bases and J by 7 bases, and 15 bases separated the two germline ends. The germline CDR1 and CDR2 sequences are KGHSH and LQKENI. In DNA, the CDR3 is TGTGCCAGCTCACCAAGGGCAGGGGTTGAGGAGCAGTACTTC. Its translation: CASSPRAGVEEQYF.

This clone was seen a few times. The chain is built from TRBV5-4 and TRBJ1-3, with D tentatively TRBD1 (6 bases). This CDR3 spans 13 amino acids. Trimming cost V 4 bases and J 5 bases, with 10 bases left between them. Germline CDR1 reads SGHNT; CDR2 reads YYREEE (reference sequence). This CDR3 is CASSLWGRNTIYF. In DNA, the CDR3 is TGTGCCAGCAGCCTCTGGGGGCGAAACACCATATATTTT.

This clone occurred a few times. The chain has TRBV20-1 and TRBJ1-1; weak D call: TRBD1 (5 bases). The CDR3 has 11 amino acids. V was clipped by 6 bases and J by 9 bases, with 14 bases between them. Germline V gene data show CDR1 as DFQATT and CDR2 as SNEGSKA (reference sequence). In nucleotides, the CDR3 is TGCAGTGCATGGGGCCTAGGGAAAGCTTTCTTT. This translates into CSAWGLGKAFF.

As DNA, the CDR3 is TGTGCCAGCAGACTTCAACCCCTAGCGGGGGTCTTCACAGATACGCAGTATTTT. This codes for CASRLQPLAGVFTDTQYF. V gene TRBV11-2 combines with J gene TRBJ2-3; 10 bases agree with TRBD2. V dropped 6 bases and J dropped 2; count of bases not matched to a gene: 14. The CDR3 loop spans 18 amino acids. CDR1 SGHAT and CDR2 FQNNGV come from the germline V gene.

The J gene is TRBJ1-4, the V gene TRBV18, with 7 bases fitting TRBD1. CDR1 is KGHSH, CDR2 LQKENI, per germline. The V and J ends lost 8 bases and 0 bases, in that order; junction bases with no gene match: 6. The CDR3 has 15 residues. In DNA, the CDR3 is TGTGCCAGCGGGTTACAGGGGCCAACTAATGAAAAACTGTTTTTT. The encoded protein is CASGLQGPTNEKLFF.

This clone was counted many times. This sequence joins TRBV7-9 and TRBJ2-1, with 9 nucleotides matching TRBD2. The V and J ends lost 0 bases and 5 bases, in that order; junction bases with no gene match: 2. From germline, CDR1 is SEHNR and CDR2 FQNEAQ (reference sequence). The CDR3 has 15 residues. As DNA, the CDR3 is TGTGCCAGCAGCTTAGCTCTAGCGGGGAACAATGAGCAGTTCTTC. Residues: CASSLALAGNNEQFF.

This chain connects TRBV6-1 to TRBJ1-3; a weak D match, TRBD1 (5 bases). This CDR3 region has 15 residues. Germline V gene lookup returns CDR1 MNHNS and CDR2 SASEGT. Trimming pared 0 bases from V and 2 bases from J, leaving 8 bases between. CDR3 DNA sequence: TGTGCCAGCAGTGAAGCGACCAGGGCTGGAAACACCATATATTTT. This gives the protein CASSEATRAGNTIYF.

This chain links TRBV7-6 with TRBJ2-7; 8 nucleotides agree with TRBD1. This CDR3 spans 14 amino acids. The trim removed 3 bases at V and 2 bases at J, leaving 3 bases unmatched. CDR1 is SGHVS, CDR2 FNYEAQ, per germline. The CDR3 bases are TGTGCCAGCAGCTTCGGCAGGGGGCCCTACGAGCAGTACTTC. Translated: CASSFGRGPYEQYF.

The chain combines TRBV11-2 with TRBJ2-5, with 11 bases lining up with TRBD2. The J segment lost 1 base and the V segment lost 3 bases, leaving 4 bases of the junction unmatched. The germline CDR1 and CDR2 sequences are SGHAT and FQNNGV. This CDR3 spans 16 amino acids. In DNA form, the CDR3 reads TGTGCCAGCAGCTTGATTGGACTAGCGGGCCAAGAGACCCAGTACTTC. This codes for CASSLIGLAGQETQYF.

This clone was seen a few times. This chain joins TRBV7-3 and TRBJ1-2; TRBD1 agrees at 8 bases. Germline V gene lookup returns CDR1 SGHTA and CDR2 FQGTGA. Trimming at V came to 5 bases and at J to 6 bases, leaving 20 bases not matched to a gene. This CDR3 contains 18 residues. CDR3 in amino acids: CASSTSSTGGTIGDGYTF. Here the CDR3 DNA reads TGTGCCAGCAGCACAAGTAGTACAGGGGGGACTATCGGGGATGGCTACACCTTC.

This clone was recorded at least ten times. This rearrangement joins TRBV9 to TRBJ2-5; D may be TRBD1 (6 bases). V lost 4 bases, J lost 2 bases, and 15 bases lay in between. The germline gives CDR1 SGDLS, CDR2 YYNGEE. The CDR3 is made up of 15 amino acids. DNA for the CDR3: TGTGCCAGCAGCCCATGGACAGCTCCACAAGAGACCCAGTACTTC. This encodes CASSPWTAPQETQYF.

This chain uses TRBV7-9 with TRBJ1-6; 9 bases are shared with TRBD1. This CDR3 region has 15 residues. J was trimmed by 5 bases and V by 5 bases; bases with no gene match: 4. Germline CDR1 reads SEHNR; CDR2 reads FQNEAQ (reference sequence). CDR3 residues: CASSPWDRDNSPLHF. CDR3 coding DNA: TGTGCCAGCAGCCCCTGGGACAGGGATAATTCACCCCTCCACTTT. Complete variable domain (other parts from reference TRBV7-9 and TRBJ1-6): DTGVSQNPRHKITKRGQNVTFRCDPISEHNRLYWYRQTLGQGPEFLTYFQNEAQLEKSRLLSDRFSAERPKGSFSTLEIQRTEQGDSAMYLCASSPWDRDNSPLHFGNGTRLTVT.

This clone has a handful of counts. This chain joins TRBV7-2 and TRBJ2-7; 7 bases map to TRBD1. Germline lookup yields CDR1 SGHTA and CDR2 FQGNSA. The CDR3 extends over 15 amino acids. With 5 bases clipped from V and 2 bases from J, the junction kept 9 bases outside the gene matches. This chain's CDR3 is CASSISPGTAYEQYF. CDR3 nucleotide sequence: TGTGCCAGCAGCATTTCCCCGGGGACAGCCTACGAGCAGTACTTC.

The chain couples TRBV14 to TRBJ2-3, with 8 positions matching TRBD2. The CDR3 has 16 amino acids. In germline, CDR1 is SGHDN, CDR2 FVKESK. Trimming at V came to 1 base and at J to 7 bases, leaving 10 bases not matched to a gene. DNA for the CDR3: TGTGCCAGCAGCCAAGGAAGACTAGCGTTAGGAAATACGCAGTATTTT. Translation: CASSQGRLALGNTQYF.

V gene TRBV6-6 combines with J gene TRBJ1-5; D is ambiguous. In germline, CDR1 is MNHNY, CDR2 SVGAGI (reference sequence). The CDR3 contains 15 residues. V lost 5 bases and J lost 7, with 18 bases in between. For the CDR3, the DNA is TGTGCCAGCAGTCCACCTGCCGGGAGGAACCAGCCCCAGCATTTT. It specifies CASSPPAGRNQPQHF.

The sample holds a few counts of this clone. The V gene is TRBV30, the J gene TRBJ1-5; 11 nucleotides align to TRBD1. Germline V lookup: CDR1 GTSNPN, CDR2 SVGIG (reference sequence). This CDR3 has 16 residues. Trimming at V came to 3 bases and at J to 3 bases, leaving 7 bases not matched to a gene. The CDR3 DNA follows: TGTGCCTGGAGCGCCGGGACAGGGGGTTCCAATCAGCCCCAGCATTTT. It translates to CAWSAGTGGSNQPQHF. Filled out from reference TRBV30 and TRBJ1-5, the complete variable domain reads SQTIHQWPATLVQPVGSPLSLECTVEGTSNPNLYWYRQAAGRGLQLLFYSVGIGQISSEVPQNLSASRPQDRQFILSSKKLLLSDSGFYLCAWSAGTGGSNQPQHFGDGTRLSIL.